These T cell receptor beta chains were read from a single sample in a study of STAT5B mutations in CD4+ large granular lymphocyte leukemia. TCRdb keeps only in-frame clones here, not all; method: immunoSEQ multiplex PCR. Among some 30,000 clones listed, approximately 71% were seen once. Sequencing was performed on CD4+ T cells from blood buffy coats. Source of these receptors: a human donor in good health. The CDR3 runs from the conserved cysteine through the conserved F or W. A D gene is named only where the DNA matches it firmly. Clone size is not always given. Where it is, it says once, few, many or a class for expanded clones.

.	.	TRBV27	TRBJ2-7	CASSSHREIYEQYF	TGTGCCAGCAGTTCTCACAGGGAGATCTACGAGCAGTACTTC
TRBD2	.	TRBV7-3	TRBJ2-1	CASSSRPSGGANEQFF	TGTGCCAGCAGCTCCCGTCCTAGCGGGGGGGCCAATGAGCAGTTCTTC
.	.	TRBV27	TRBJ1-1	CASSYSRMNTEAFF	TGTGCCAGCAGTTACAGCCGCATGAACACTGAAGCTTTCTTT
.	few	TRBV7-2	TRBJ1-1	CASSLDEVRTEAFF	TGTGCCAGCAGCTTAGACGAGGTGAGGACTGAAGCTTTCTTT
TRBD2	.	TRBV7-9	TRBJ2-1	CASTVGTSGDNEQFF	TGTGCCAGCACCGTCGGGACTAGCGGGGACAATGAGCAGTTCTTC
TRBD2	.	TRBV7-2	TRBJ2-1	CASSRRSGLADNNEQFF	TGTGCCAGCAGCCGCCGCTCGGGACTAGCAGACAACAATGAGCAGTTCTTC
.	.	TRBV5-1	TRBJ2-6	CASSLAGQGLGANVLTF	TGCGCCAGCAGCTTGGCGGGTCAGGGACTTGGGGCCAACGTCCTGACTTTC
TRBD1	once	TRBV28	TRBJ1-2	CASSLLGPGGYGYTF	TGTGCCAGCAGTTTATTAGGCCCAGGGGGCTATGGCTACACCTTC
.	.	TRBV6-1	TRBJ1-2	CASSWVGAYGYTF	TGTGCCAGCAGTTGGGTTGGTGCCTATGGCTACACCTTC
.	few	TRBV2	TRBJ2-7	CASRPVVEQYF	TGTGCCAGCAGGCCCGTTGTTGAGCAGTACTTC
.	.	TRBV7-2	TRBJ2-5	CASNFPHKGQETQYF	TGTGCCAGCAACTTCCCCCACAAGGGTCAAGAGACCCAGTACTTC
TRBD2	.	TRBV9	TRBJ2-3	CASSYGTSGGDTDTQYF	TGTGCCAGCAGCTACGGGACTAGCGGGGGGGACACAGATACGCAGTATTTT
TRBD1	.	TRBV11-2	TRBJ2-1	CASSLGDRGSYNEQFF	TGTGCCAGCAGCTTAGGGGACAGGGGCTCCTACAATGAGCAGTTCTTC
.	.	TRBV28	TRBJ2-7	CASTPPPGSGSYEQYF	TGTGCCAGCACCCCTCCCCCAGGGTCTGGCTCCTACGAGCAGTACTTC
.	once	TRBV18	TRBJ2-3	CASSPSGLDTQYF	TGTGCCAGCTCACCGTCAGGACTAGATACGCAGTATTTT
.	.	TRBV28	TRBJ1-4	CASSLFTGNEKLFF	TGTGCCAGCAGTTTATTTACGGGGAATGAAAAACTGTTTTTT
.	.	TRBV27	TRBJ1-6	CASTPVGGPTNSPLHF	TGTGCCAGCACCCCCGTTGGGGGACCCACTAATTCACCCCTCCACTTT
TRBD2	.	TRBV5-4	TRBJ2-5	CASSRAETSGETQYF	TGTGCCAGCAGCCGGGCAGAGACTAGCGGGGAGACCCAGTACTTC
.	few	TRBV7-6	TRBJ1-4	CASKVRASEEKLFF	TGTGCCAGCAAGGTCAGGGCCTCCGAAGAAAAACTGTTTTTT
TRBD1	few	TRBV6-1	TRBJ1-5	CASSDLGRGGDQPQHF	TGTGCCAGCAGTGACCTCGGGAGAGGGGGCGACCAGCCCCAGCATTTT
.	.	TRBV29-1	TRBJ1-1	CSVEETARAFF	TGCAGCGTTGAAGAGACGGCCCGAGCTTTCTTT
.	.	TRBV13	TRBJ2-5	CASSATSGAGETQYF	TGTGCCAGCAGTGCAACGTCGGGGGCGGGAGAGACCCAGTACTTC
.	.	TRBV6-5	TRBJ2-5	CASSYGFYTQYF	TGTGCCAGCAGTTACGGTTTCTACACCCAGTACTTC
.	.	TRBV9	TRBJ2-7	CASATNRGSLAGEQYF	TGTGCCAGCGCTACTAATAGGGGGAGTCTGGCGGGGGAGCAGTACTTC
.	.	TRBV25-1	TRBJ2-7	CAAQSGTSSFAYEQYF	TGTGCCGCCCAATCAGGGACCTCCAGTTTTGCTTACGAGCAGTACTTC
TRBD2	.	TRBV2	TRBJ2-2	CASQTSGATGELFF	TGTGCCAGCCAGACTAGCGGGGCCACCGGGGAGCTGTTTTTT